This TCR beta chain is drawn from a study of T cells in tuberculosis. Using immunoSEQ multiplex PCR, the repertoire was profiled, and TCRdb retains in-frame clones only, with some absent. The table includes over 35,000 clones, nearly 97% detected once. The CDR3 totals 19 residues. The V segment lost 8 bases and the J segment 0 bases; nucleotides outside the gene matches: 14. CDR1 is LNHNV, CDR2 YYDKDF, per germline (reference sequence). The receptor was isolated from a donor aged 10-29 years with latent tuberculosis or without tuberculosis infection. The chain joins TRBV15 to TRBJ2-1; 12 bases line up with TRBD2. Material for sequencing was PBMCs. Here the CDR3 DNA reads TGTGCCACCGAGCCCCCATGGCTAGCGGGGGGGAGCTCCTACAATGAGCAGTTCTTC. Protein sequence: CATEPPWLAGGSSYNEQFF.